These T cell receptor beta chains were read from a single sample in a study of blood T cells in healthy people across ages. Each CDR3 protein gets one entry after TCRdb re-called the 5' RACE reads with MiXCR. The sample has 650,000 to 950,000 distinct CDR3 sequences; around 42% are singletons. The specimen sequenced was blood. These receptors were taken from a man in his sixties in good health. Both conserved end residues are part of each CDR3. The order of the fields is D gene, V gene, J gene, clone size, CDR3 protein, CDR3 DNA. D genes are given only for firm matches. Clone size is given for some rows only: seen once, a few or many times, or a class if the clone is expanded.

TRBD1	TRBV12-3/TRBV12-4	TRBJ1-1	NA	CASSVPGQGSEAFF	TGTGCCAGCAGCGTCCCGGGACAGGGAAGTGAGGCTTTCTTT
NA	TRBV20-1	TRBJ2-1	few	CSARGLGGRYNEQFF	TGCAGTGCCAGAGGCTTAGGGGGTCGATACAATGAGCAGTTCTTC
NA	TRBV28	TRBJ2-7	NA	CANSLRGRLNYEQYF	TGTGCCAACAGTTTAAGGGGGAGGTTAAACTACGAGCAGTACTTC
NA	TRBV6-2/TRBV6-3	TRBJ1-1	few	CASSVGGPAFF	TGTGCCAGCAGTGTCGGGGGCCCAGCTTTCTTT
NA	TRBV5-1	TRBJ1-1	NA	CASSLSAAGNTEAFF	TGCGCCAGCAGCTTGAGTGCGGCGGGGAACACTGAAGCTTTCTTT
NA	TRBV6-2/TRBV6-3	TRBJ2-7	few	CASSTHGTSDSYEQYF	TGTGCCAGCAGTACCCACGGGACTTCTGACTCCTACGAGCAGTACTTC
NA	TRBV6-1	TRBJ1-2	many	CASSEEVGGAYGYTF	TGTGCCAGCAGTGAAGAGGTTGGGGGGGCGTATGGCTACACCTTC
TRBD1	TRBV9	TRBJ1-6	NA	CASSVGTGSYPLHF	TGTGCCAGCAGCGTTGGGACAGGTAGTTATCCCCTCCACTTT
TRBD2	TRBV2	TRBJ2-2	NA	CASSVIGTRGSGELFF	TGTGCCAGCAGTGTAATCGGGACTAGGGGGTCCGGGGAGCTGTTTTTT
TRBD2	TRBV7-8	TRBJ2-3	NA	CASSGAGSSTDTQYF	TGTGCCAGCAGCGGAGCGGGATCTAGCACAGATACGCAGTATTTT
NA	TRBV7-2	TRBJ1-3	NA	CASSLVGGNSGNTIYF	TGTGCCAGCAGCTTAGTTGGGGGCAACTCTGGAAACACCATATATTTT
NA	TRBV12-3/TRBV12-4	TRBJ2-7	NA	CASRLARAGRPYEQYF	TGTGCCAGCCGTTTAGCGCGGGCGGGGCGACCCTACGAGCAGTACTTC
TRBD1	TRBV5-1	TRBJ1-5	NA	CASSPTTGEDQPQHF	TGCGCCAGCAGCCCGACGACAGGGGAGGATCAGCCCCAGCATTTT
NA	TRBV5-6	TRBJ1-1	NA	CASNYQGGTEAFF	TGTGCCAGCAACTACCAGGGAGGTACTGAAGCTTTCTTT
TRBD1	TRBV25-1	TRBJ1-2	few	CASSGAWINRGVGYGYTF	TGTGCCAGCAGTGGGGCATGGATTAACAGGGGAGTGGGCTATGGCTACACCTTC
TRBD2	TRBV5-1	TRBJ2-1	NA	CASGSERGSFRARNEQFF	TGCGCCAGCGGGTCTGAGCGGGGGTCTTTCAGAGCCAGGAATGAGCAGTTCTTC
NA	TRBV4-1	TRBJ1-1	NA	CATGEPPEAFF	TGCGCCACAGGTGAACCCCCTGAAGCTTTCTTT
TRBD1	TRBV15	TRBJ2-5	few	CATRRPGTGLETQYF	TGTGCCACCAGAAGACCCGGGACAGGGCTAGAGACCCAGTACTTC
TRBD2	TRBV12-3/TRBV12-4	TRBJ2-7	NA	CASSLGTSGGTYEQYF	TGTGCCAGCAGTTTAGGGACCAGCGGGGGCACCTACGAGCAGTACTTC
NA	TRBV4-3	TRBJ1-4	NA	CASSHGSGSTNEKLFF	TGCGCCAGCAGCCACGGCAGCGGCTCAACTAATGAAAAACTGTTTTTT
NA	TRBV6-6	TRBJ2-7	few	CASNQGTYEQYF	TGTGCCAGCAACCAGGGTACCTACGAGCAGTACTTC
TRBD2	TRBV6-1	TRBJ2-3	NA	CASSDLGGRMADTQYF	TGTGCCAGCAGTGACCTAGGCGGGAGGATGGCAGATACGCAGTATTTT
NA	TRBV11-3	TRBJ2-1	many	CASSLEGEQFF	TGTGCCAGCAGCTTAGAGGGTGAGCAGTTCTTC
TRBD2	TRBV3-1	TRBJ2-1	NA	CASSHGTSGNNEQFF	TGTGCCAGCAGCCACGGGACTAGCGGTAACAATGAGCAGTTCTTC
NA	TRBV5-1	TRBJ2-3	NA	CASSLAGNPSTDTQYF	TGCGCCAGCAGCTTGGCCGGCAACCCTAGCACAGATACGCAGTATTTT
NA	TRBV3-1	TRBJ1-1	NA	CASSRGQQSNTEAFF	TGTGCCAGCAGCCGGGGCCAACAGTCGAACACTGAAGCTTTCTTT
NA	TRBV29-1	TRBJ2-7	many	CSVRGRYSYEQYF	TGCAGCGTTCGTGGGAGATATTCCTACGAGCAGTACTTC
NA	TRBV15	TRBJ2-5	NA	CATSQLGIKYF	TGTGCCACCAGCCAATTGGGCATAAAGTACTTC
NA	TRBV21-1	TRBJ1-6	NA	CASSPRQQGRNSPLHF	TGTGCCAGCAGCCCCCGCCAACAGGGACGGAATTCACCCCTCCACTTT
TRBD1	TRBV5-6	TRBJ1-1	NA	CASTRTGRNTEAFF	TGTGCCAGCACTAGGACAGGGCGGAACACTGAAGCTTTCTTT
TRBD2	TRBV7-9	TRBJ2-7	few	CASSKGRGVDEQYF	TGTGCCAGCAGCAAAGGACGGGGGGTGGACGAGCAGTACTTC
TRBD1	TRBV7-2	TRBJ1-2	NA	CASSTSRTGGGVGYTF	TGTGCCAGCAGCACGTCCAGGACAGGGGGCGGGGTGGGCTACACCTTC
NA	TRBV27	TRBJ2-6	NA	CASSFTRSSGANVLTF	TGTGCCAGCAGTTTCACCCGAAGCTCTGGGGCCAACGTCCTGACTTTC
NA	TRBV7-2	TRBJ2-7	NA	CASSPDTFCEQYF	TGTGCCAGCAGCCCGGACACATTTTGCGAGCAGTACTTC
NA	TRBV28	TRBJ2-1	few	CASSFQTWLPQFF	TGTGCCAGCAGTTTCCAAACTTGGCTCCCGCAGTTCTTC
TRBD1	TRBV5-1	TRBJ1-1	NA	CASSPGTGRMNTEAFF	TGCGCCAGCAGCCCTGGGACAGGGCGTATGAACACTGAAGCTTTCTTT
TRBD2	TRBV5-1	TRBJ2-1	NA	CASSLTTGGAYNEQFF	TGCGCCAGCAGCTTGACAACGGGGGGGGCGTACAATGAGCAGTTCTTC
NA	TRBV15	TRBJ2-2	NA	CATSTPRQNTGELFF	TGTGCCACCAGCACACCTCGCCAGAACACCGGGGAGCTGTTTTTT
NA	TRBV2	TRBJ2-2	NA	CASSERVAGELFF	TGTGCCAGCAGTGAAAGGGTCGCCGGGGAGCTGTTTTTT
NA	TRBV7-2	TRBJ1-2	few	CASSPVDSYFDGYTF	TGTGCCAGCAGCCCGGTCGACAGTTATTTCGATGGCTACACCTTC
TRBD2	TRBV4-1	TRBJ2-5	few	CASSQDAGGVGTQYF	TGCGCCAGCAGCCAAGATGCGGGGGGGGTGGGGACCCAGTACTTC
TRBD1	TRBV6-2/TRBV6-3	TRBJ1-1	few	CASSELGTGNTEAFF	TGTGCCAGCAGCGAACTAGGGACAGGGAACACTGAAGCTTTCTTT
TRBD1	TRBV7-2	TRBJ1-2	NA	CASSVGDRAGGYTF	TGTGCCAGCAGCGTAGGGGACAGGGCCGGTGGCTACACCTTC
NA	TRBV6-5	TRBJ2-1	NA	CASSPPGLSYNEQFF	TGTGCCAGCAGTCCTCCGGGCCTAAGCTACAATGAGCAGTTCTTC
NA	TRBV14	TRBJ2-1	NA	CASSHLSVDNNEQFF	TGTGCCAGCAGCCACCTTTCGGTAGACAACAATGAGCAGTTCTTC
NA	TRBV29-1	TRBJ1-2	few	CSVERQATIGLYGYTF	TGCAGCGTTGAGAGGCAGGCAACGATCGGTCTCTATGGCTACACCTTC
NA	TRBV15	TRBJ2-7	few	CATSSADTIYEQYF	TGTGCCACCAGCAGCGCAGACACAATCTACGAGCAGTACTTC
TRBD1	TRBV28	TRBJ1-2	NA	CASRLKGQSTANYGYTF	TGTGCCAGCAGACTCAAGGGACAGTCGACGGCTAACTATGGCTACACCTTC
NA	TRBV11-3	TRBJ1-1	NA	CASSPPSAGPEAFF	TGTGCCAGCAGCCCCCCCTCGGCAGGCCCAGAAGCTTTCTTT
TRBD1	TRBV9	TRBJ1-1	few	CASSPRTGGYDTEAFF	TGTGCCAGCAGCCCTCGGACAGGGGGCTATGACACTGAAGCTTTCTTT
TRBD2	TRBV9	TRBJ2-1	few	CASSVAPHSGGYNEQFF	TGTGCCAGCAGCGTAGCGCCCCATAGCGGGGGTTACAATGAGCAGTTCTTC
NA	TRBV7-9	TRBJ1-4	NA	CASSLPDQEKLFF	TGTGCCAGCAGCTTACCGGACCAGGAAAAACTGTTTTTT
NA	TRBV5-1	TRBJ2-5	NA	CASSVGGRKETQYF	TGCGCCAGCAGCGTCGGGGGACGGAAAGAGACCCAGTACTTC
NA	TRBV12-3/TRBV12-4	TRBJ2-3	NA	CASLRGWSTDTQYF	TGTGCCAGCCTCCGGGGATGGAGCACGGATACGCAGTATTTT
TRBD1	TRBV6-2/TRBV6-3	TRBJ2-3	few	CASSYSTGQGTTDTQYF	TGTGCCAGCAGTTACTCGACGGGACAGGGCACGACAGATACGCAGTATTTT
NA	TRBV6-5	TRBJ2-3	few	CASSSGPRGSTQYF	TGTGCCAGCAGTTCGGGACCTCGAGGGAGTACGCAGTATTTT
NA	TRBV7-2	TRBJ2-5	NA	CASSDTSCETQYF	TGTGCCAGCAGCGATACTAGTTGCGAGACCCAGTACTTC
NA	TRBV4-1	TRBJ2-1	many	CASSQVQRAFGASSYNEQFF	TGCGCCAGCAGCCAAGTTCAGAGGGCTTTCGGGGCGAGCTCCTACAATGAGCAGTTCTTC